These 10 T cell receptor beta chains share one sample of origin, sequenced in a study of human CD4 T cells and Enterobacteriaceae. The memory gate held CD4+ cells that were not CD45RA+CCR7+CD95- naive cells, over 95% pure. Profiled with immunoSEQ multiplex PCR; TCRdb holds only in-frame clones, not every one. This table holds 25,000 to 30,000 clones, approximately 84% found once. Specimen: memory CD4+ T cells from blood. The receptors stem from a human donor in good health.

This clone has only one observation. This chain links TRBV7-9 with TRBJ1-2; D perhaps matches TRBD1 (6 bases). This CDR3 is built from 14 residues. V was clipped by 7 bases and J by 1 base, with 13 bases between them. CDR1 and CDR2 from the germline V gene are SEHNR and FQNEAQ (reference sequence). The CDR3 loop is CASTPGQLNYGYTF. CDR3 in DNA: TGTGCCAGCACCCCCGGACAGCTTAACTATGGCTACACCTTC. The variable domain in full, with the rest retrieved from reference TRBV7-9 and TRBJ1-2, is DTGVSQNPRHKITKRGQNVTFRCDPISEHNRLYWYRQTLGQGPEFLTYFQNEAQLEKSRLLSDRFSAERPKGSFSTLEIQRTEQGDSAMYLCASTPGQLNYGYTFGSGTRLTVV.

The rearrangement uses TRBV11-2 and TRBJ2-3; 8 bases are shared with TRBD2. The CDR3 covers 14 residues. CDR1 and CDR2 from the germline V gene are SGHAT and FQNNGV. V shed 3 bases and J 7 bases; nucleotides not matched to a gene: 6. CDR3 bases: TGTGCCAGCAGCTTGGAATCGGGGGGGAATACGCAGTATTTT. It yields the protein CASSLESGGNTQYF. Full variable domain (missing parts from reference TRBV11-2 and TRBJ2-3): EAGVAQSPRYKIIEKRQSVAFWCNPISGHATLYWYQQILGQGPKLLIQFQNNGVVDDSQLPKDRFSAERLKGVDSTLKIQPAKLEDSAVYLCASSLESGGNTQYFGPGTRLTVL.

This sequence joins TRBV7-8 and TRBJ2-5; tentatively, D is TRBD1 (5 bases). Germline CDR1 is SGHVS and CDR2 is FQNEAQ. The V and J ends lost 0 bases and 5 bases respectively, with 10 bases between them. The length of the CDR3 is 14 residues. CDR3 loop: CASSLAGRVETQYF. The CDR3 nucleotides read TGTGCCAGCAGCTTAGCGGGCAGGGTGGAGACCCAGTACTTC.

The rearrangement joins TRBV30 to TRBJ2-1; 11 nucleotides align to TRBD2. The CDR3 consists of 12 residues. The germline V gene encodes CDR1 GTSNPN and CDR2 SVGIG (reference sequence). Trimming cost V 3 bases and J 10 bases; bases outside gene matches: 2. CDR3 amino acids: CAWSGTSGEQFF. The CDR3 DNA follows: TGTGCCTGGAGCGGGACTAGCGGAGAGCAGTTCTTC.

DNA of the CDR3: TGTGCCAGCCCCTTAAGAGCGGGAGCTGACACCGGGGAGCTGTTTTTT. As protein: CASPLRAGADTGELFF. The chain is built from TRBV5-4 and TRBJ2-2; 8 bases align to TRBD2. V lost 7 bases, J lost 3 bases, and 11 bases stayed unmatched. The germline V gene encodes CDR1 SGHNT and CDR2 YYREEE (reference sequence). The CDR3 sequence is 16 residues long.

This chain links TRBV30 with TRBJ1-1, with 7 bases that match TRBD1. This CDR3 spans 13 amino acids. The germline CDR1 and CDR2 sequences are GTSNPN and SVGIG (reference sequence). V shed 5 bases, J shed 6 bases, and the junction held 9 bases outside the gene matches. Here the CDR3 reads CAWARGTVPEAFF. The CDR3 region has the DNA TGTGCCTGGGCCCGCGGGACAGTCCCTGAAGCTTTCTTT.

Only one count was recorded for this clone. This chain uses TRBV19 with TRBJ2-2, with TRBD2 matching 8 bases. The germline V gene has CDR1 LNHDA and CDR2 SQIVND (reference sequence). V lost 2 bases, J lost 6 bases, and 8 bases stayed unmatched. The length of the CDR3 is 16 residues. The CDR3 nucleotides are TGTGCCAGTAGTATAACGGGAGGGCCTCTTTCCGGGGAGCTGTTTTTT. Protein product: CASSITGGPLSGELFF.

The CDR3 nucleotides read TGTGCCAGCAGTTTTTCGACGGGCTACACCTTC. It specifies CASSFSTGYTF. The chain combines TRBV28 with TRBJ1-2; D not certain. The CDR3 sequence is 11 residues long. Germline V gene sequence: CDR1 MDHEN, CDR2 SYDVKM. Trimming cost V 3 bases and J 8 bases, with 7 bases left between them.

The chain carries TRBV5-4 and TRBJ1-4, with D possibly being TRBD1 (6 bases). The CDR3 consists of 14 residues. Germline lookup yields CDR1 SGHNT and CDR2 YYREEE (reference sequence). Deletions cut 4 bases from V and 8 bases from J, with 15 bases between. This chain's CDR3 is CASSPSGGQEKLFF. DNA for the CDR3: TGTGCCAGCAGCCCAAGTGGGGGGCAAGAAAAACTGTTTTTT.

The genes are TRBV6-1 and TRBJ1-4, with a weak D call TRBD1 (6 bases). Trimming removed 4 bases from V and 4 bases from J, with 7 bases in between. CDR1 MNHNS and CDR2 SASEGT come from the germline V gene. The CDR3 contains 13 residues. The CDR3 here is CASSARGNEKLFF. The CDR3 DNA is TGTGCCAGCAGTGCCAGGGGTAATGAAAAACTGTTTTTT.